The 17 T cell receptor beta chains listed next were all sequenced from one sample in a study of blood T cell repertoires in COVID-19. TCRdb's table, derived via immunoSEQ multiplex PCR, lists solely in-frame clones and lacks some. In the table there are about 120,000 clones, 85% of which are singletons. The sample consisted of peripheral blood. The receptors originated from a man aged 55 to 70 with acute or convalescent COVID-19.

The chain employs TRBV5-1 and TRBJ2-2; D perhaps matches TRBD1 (5 bases). The V gene's germline CDR1 is SGHRS and CDR2 YFSETQ. CDR3 size: 15 residues. V was trimmed by 4 bases and J by 4 bases, leaving 14 bases between them. The CDR3 protein is CASSLSDIFTGELFF. The DNA for the CDR3 is TGCGCCAGCAGCCTCTCGGACATCTTCACCGGGGAGCTGTTTTTT.

The chain recombines TRBV28 with TRBJ1-1; 9 bases are shared with TRBD1. Germline values: CDR1 MDHEN, CDR2 SYDVKM. The CDR3 has 14 amino acids. With V trimmed by 5 bases and J by 3 bases, 4 bases remained unmatched. The CDR3, as DNA: TGTGCCAGCAGTGGACAGGGGCCTTACACTGAAGCTTTCTTT. This sequence encodes CASSGQGPYTEAFF.

This clone has more than one count but fewer than ten. This chain connects TRBV24-1 to TRBJ2-1; tentatively, D is TRBD2 (6 bases). V was cut by 1 base and J by 7 bases, with 13 bases left in between. The CDR3 is made up of 15 amino acids. Germline assignment: CDR1 KGHDR and CDR2 SFDVKD. The CDR3 sequence: CATSDFSRGSNEQFF. In nucleotides, the CDR3 is TGTGCCACCAGTGATTTTAGTCGGGGGTCGAATGAGCAGTTCTTC.

This clone was recorded once. J is TRBJ2-3 and V is TRBV7-8; 7 bases line up with TRBD2. CDR1 is SGHVS, CDR2 FQNEAQ, per germline. V dropped 7 bases and J dropped 3; count of bases not matched to a gene: 13. The CDR3 loop spans 16 amino acids. The CDR3 DNA reads as TGTGCCAGCATGGAAGGCGGCTTGCGGGGGACAGATACGCAGTATTTT. This encodes CASMEGGLRGTDTQYF.

The chain uses TRBV7-2 and TRBJ1-1; 7 nucleotides line up with TRBD1. Germline V gene lookup returns CDR1 SGHTA and CDR2 FQGNSA. V trimming: 5 bases; J trimming: 4 bases; junction bases outside the gene matches: 10. CDR3 length: 15 amino acids. CDR3 protein: CASSLDYRGLTEAFF. DNA for the CDR3: TGTGCCAGCAGCCTAGACTACAGGGGACTCACTGAAGCTTTCTTT.

The chain joins TRBV27 to TRBJ2-2; no reliable D call. V lost 5 bases, J lost 0 bases, and 7 bases lay in between. CDR3 size: 14 residues. Germline CDR1 MNHEY, CDR2 SMNVEV (reference sequence). This CDR3 reads CASSEAANTGELFF. Written as DNA, the CDR3 is TGTGCCAGCAGTGAGGCAGCGAACACCGGGGAGCTGTTTTTT.

The rearrangement links TRBV4-3 to TRBJ2-4; a weak D match, TRBD1 (5 bases). CDR1 is LGHNA, CDR2 YSLEER, per germline. The CDR3 runs to 15 residues. V was clipped by 0 bases and J by 11 bases, with 17 bases between them. CDR3 residues: CASSQDLSAGPVQYF. Here the CDR3 DNA reads TGCGCCAGCAGCCAAGATCTGTCGGCAGGGCCAGTTCAGTACTTC.

The chain is built from TRBV5-6 and TRBJ2-7; 8 bases are a match to TRBD1. The CDR3 runs to 12 residues. Germline V CDR1 and CDR2: SGHDT, YYEEEE. The J segment lost 7 bases and the V segment lost 4 bases, leaving 4 bases of the junction unmatched. CDR3 in DNA: TGTGCCAGCAGCCAGGGGGCAGGGGAGCAGTACTTC. Its translation: CASSQGAGEQYF.

The V call is TRBV20-1, the J call TRBJ2-7, with 15 bases lining up with TRBD2. J lost 2 bases, V lost 3 bases, and 8 bases had no gene match. Germline V gene lookup returns CDR1 DFQATT and CDR2 SNEGSKA (reference sequence). This CDR3 is 17 amino acids long. In DNA form, the CDR3 reads TGCAGTGCTAGTGCCGCGGGACTAGCGGGAGGCGCCTACGAGCAGTACTTC. This codes for CSASAAGLAGGAYEQYF.

This chain connects TRBV7-2 to TRBJ2-3; the match to TRBD1 covers 9 bases. Germline V lookup: CDR1 SGHTA, CDR2 FQGNSA. The CDR3 has 18 residues. V dropped 1 base and J dropped 8; count of bases not matched to a gene: 16. The CDR3 sequence: CASSLVPPGQGGYGTQYF. CDR3 nucleotide sequence: TGTGCCAGCAGCTTAGTGCCCCCGGGACAGGGCGGATATGGTACGCAGTATTTT.

The V gene is TRBV5-1, the J gene TRBJ1-4; no clear D. Trimming stripped 2 bases from V and 5 bases from J, with 10 bases between. The CDR3 runs to 14 residues. From germline, CDR1 is SGHRS and CDR2 YFSETQ. The CDR3 sequence: CASSFGPTNEKLFF. DNA of the CDR3: TGCGCCAGCAGCTTTGGGCCTACCAATGAAAAACTGTTTTTT.

A note on this clone: This specimen includes other DNA sequences encoding the same CDR3. V is TRBV7-3 and J is TRBJ2-5, with D maybe TRBD2 (5 bases). CDR3 size: 13 residues. CDR1 SGHTA and CDR2 FQGTGA come from the germline V gene. The V and J ends lost 5 bases and 4 bases respectively, with 11 bases between them. CDR3 sequence: CASSPGLGETQYF. CDR3 nucleotides: TGTGCCAGCAGCCCCGGACTTGGAGAGACCCAGTACTTC.

DNA for the CDR3: TGTGCCAGCAGTCCCAATCCTAGATTCAATGAGCAGTTCTTC. Translated, it gives CASSPNPRFNEQFF. J is TRBJ2-1 and V is TRBV27; D gene uncertain. The germline V and J ends were trimmed by 5 bases and 6 bases, with 14 bases remaining between them. This CDR3 is built from 14 residues. Germline V gives CDR1 MNHEY, CDR2 SMNVEV (reference sequence).

The chain joins TRBV18 to TRBJ2-1; D possibly corresponds to TRBD1 (6 bases). CDR3 size: 16 residues. V lost 3 bases and J lost 0, with 12 bases in between. CDR1 and CDR2 (germline): KGHSH, LQKENI. CDR3 protein: CASSPWGPGSYNEQFF. The CDR3 coding sequence is TGTGCCAGCTCACCCTGGGGGCCCGGCTCCTACAATGAGCAGTTCTTC. Drawing the rest from reference TRBV18 and TRBJ2-1, the complete variable domain is NAGVMQNPRHLVRRRGQEARLRCSPMKGHSHVYWYRQLPEEGLKFMVYLQKENIIDESGMPKERFSAEFPKEGPSILRIQQVVRGDSAAYFCASSPWGPGSYNEQFFGPGTRLTVL.

Ten or more counts support this clone. The genes are TRBV7-9 and TRBJ1-2, with D possibly TRBD1 on 5 matching bases. Trimming stripped 4 bases from V and 5 bases from J, with 8 bases between. Germline loops: CDR1 SEHNR, CDR2 FQNEAQ (reference sequence). The CDR3 is 12 residues long. CDR3 in DNA: TGTGCCAGCAGCTCTGACAGATATGGCTACACCTTC. Amino acids: CASSSDRYGYTF.

This clone occurred a few times. The V call is TRBV25-1, the J call TRBJ1-1; possible D gene TRBD1, 5 bases. This CDR3 spans 13 amino acids. Germline lookup yields CDR1 MGHDK and CDR2 SYGVNS. V gave up 7 bases and J gave up 3 bases, with 12 bases separating them. The CDR3 DNA sequence: TGTGCCAGCAAAGGCACGGGGGACACTGAAGCTTTCTTT. Translating gives CASKGTGDTEAFF.

This rearrangement joins TRBV20-1 to TRBJ1-1; D ambiguous. V lost 3 bases and J lost 5, with 7 bases in between. Germline CDR1 and CDR2: DFQATT and SNEGSKA (reference sequence). This CDR3 spans 11 amino acids. The chain's CDR3 is CSASTRTEAFF. The CDR3, as DNA: TGCAGTGCTAGTACCAGGACTGAAGCTTTCTTT.